This is a list of T cell receptor beta chains from one sample in a study of long-term antiretroviral therapy in people with HIV. Profiling relied on immunoSEQ multiplex PCR, and the TCRdb table lists in-frame clones only, not all of them. The sample yields under 45,000 clones, around 85% seen once. The sample in question was unsorted PBMCs, obtained 3.1 years after starting antiretroviral therapy. The receptors were sampled from a woman in her forties or fifties with HIV. Each CDR3 is given with its conserved first and last residue. Fields, in order: J gene, D gene, clone size, V gene, CDR3 DNA, CDR3 protein. A D gene is named only where the DNA matches it firmly. Clone size, where shown, is once, few, many, or a class for clones that have expanded.

TRBJ2-1	TRBD2	.	TRBV10-3	TGTGCCATCAGTGTAAGGAGCGGGGGGGGTGAGCAGTTCTTC	CAISVRSGGGEQFF
TRBJ2-7	TRBD1	.	TRBV6-1	TGTGCCAGCAGTGAAGGACAGGGGGCGCATCGGGAGCAGTACTTC	CASSEGQGAHREQYF
TRBJ2-3	.	.	TRBV11-3	TGTGCCAGCAGCTTAGGGGGGTTCGGTACGCAGTATTTT	CASSLGGFGTQYF
TRBJ2-5	TRBD1	.	TRBV7-7	TGTGCTAGCAGCTCGCGACAGGGGAGAGAGACCCAGTACTTC	CASSSRQGRETQYF
TRBJ2-2	.	.	TRBV5-1	TGCGCCAGCAGCGGCGAGCCGGGGACAACGAACACCGGGGAGCTGTTTTTT	CASSGEPGTTNTGELFF
TRBJ1-5	.	.	TRBV18	TGTGCCAGCTCACCTCCTAATCAGCCCCAGCATTTT	CASSPPNQPQHF
TRBJ1-2	.	.	TRBV2	TGTGCCAGCTTTGCGGGGTCCTTATCCAAGCTTGGCTACACCTTC	CASFAGSLSKLGYTF
TRBJ1-2	.	.	TRBV10-3	TGTGCCATCAGTGAGCGAGGGCAGGGGAGCGTAGAAGGGTATGGCTACACCTTC	CAISERGQGSVEGYGYTF
TRBJ1-1	TRBD1	.	TRBV7-9	TGTGCCAGCAGCGCCGGACAGGGGGCTGGTGTGGCTTTCTTT	CASSAGQGAGVAFF
TRBJ2-7	TRBD1	.	TRBV29-1	TGCAGCGTCGGGACAGGGGGCAGCGGCGAGCAGTACTTC	CSVGTGGSGEQYF
TRBJ2-2	.	.	TRBV27	TGTGCCAGCAGTTTTAGTGGGGGCACCGGGGAGCTGTTTTTT	CASSFSGGTGELFF
TRBJ2-1	.	few	TRBV6-1	TGTGCCAGCAGTGATATTGTGTTTGTTGGGGAATCCTACAATGAGCAGTTCTTC	CASSDIVFVGESYNEQFF
TRBJ1-5	TRBD1	few	TRBV2	TGTGCCAGCAGCATGCAGGGGGGCAATCAGCCCCAGCATTTT	CASSMQGGNQPQHF
TRBJ1-2	.	.	TRBV5-6	TGTGCCAGCAGCCCCGGGAGGGACGGCTATGGCTACACCTTC	CASSPGRDGYGYTF
TRBJ2-2	.	.	TRBV7-9	TGTGCCAGCAGCTTAGCGCCTGACACAAACACCGGGGAGCTGTTTTTT	CASSLAPDTNTGELFF
TRBJ1-1	.	.	TRBV19	TGTGCCAGTAGTATGGAGGGCAGGGGTGGTGAAGCTTTCTTT	CASSMEGRGGEAFF
TRBJ2-7	TRBD1	.	TRBV5-5	TGTGCCAGCAGGCTCGGAATAGGGGGCAATACTTACGAGCAGTACTTC	CASRLGIGGNTYEQYF
TRBJ1-4	.	.	TRBV6-6	TGTGCCAGCACGGGGGCGGGGGAAAAACTGTTTTTT	CASTGAGEKLFF
TRBJ1-5	TRBD1	few	TRBV7-9	TGTGCCAGCAGCAGCGGACAGGGAGGTCAGCCCCAGCATTTT	CASSSGQGGQPQHF
TRBJ1-2	TRBD1	.	TRBV5-4	TGTGCCAGCAGCTTATATCCCAACACAGGGGATGGCTACACCTTC	CASSLYPNTGDGYTF
TRBJ2-1	.	.	TRBV6-5	TGTGCCAGCAGTTATCTTCTTGAGCAGTTCTTC	CASSYLLEQFF
TRBJ2-2	.	once	TRBV7-2	TGTGCCAGCAGCTTAGCGGTCGGGGAGCTGTTTTTT	CASSLAVGELFF
TRBJ1-2	.	.	TRBV2	TGTGCCAGCAGTGAGGCCAGGGTCTACACCTTC	CASSEARVYTF
TRBJ2-5	.	.	TRBV6-5	TGTGCCAGCAGTTATGGCGGCGAGACCCAGTACTTC	CASSYGGETQYF
TRBJ2-5	.	.	TRBV11-2	TGTGCCAGCAGCCGTCTACGGCCGGGACCCTCGTTAGTAGAGACCCAGTACTTC	CASSRLRPGPSLVETQYF
TRBJ2-3	TRBD2	.	TRBV9	TGTGCCAGCAGCGTCGACGCCGGGACTAGCACACGGGGCGAGACGCAGTATTTT	CASSVDAGTSTRGETQYF
TRBJ1-2	.	.	TRBV6-1	TGTGCCAGCAGTCGGACAGCCACTAACTATGGCTACACCTTC	CASSRTATNYGYTF
TRBJ2-7	.	.	TRBV27	TGTGCCAGCAGTGGAGGGGGAGGCTACGAGCAGTACTTC	CASSGGGGYEQYF
TRBJ2-3	.	.	TRBV11-3	TGTGCCAGCAGTGGGGTCCCAGATACGCAGTATTTT	CASSGVPDTQYF
TRBJ2-5	TRBD2	.	TRBV7-7	TGTGCTAGCAGCTTGGGACTAGCTGGAGAGACCCAGTACTTC	CASSLGLAGETQYF
TRBJ2-5	.	.	TRBV11-2	TGTGCCAGCAGCTGGGGACTGAGTCCTAAAGAGACCCAGTACTTC	CASSWGLSPKETQYF
TRBJ2-7	.	.	TRBV10-1	TGCGCCAGTTCCCGGGAAACGAGCCCAGTGTTC	CASSRETSPVF
TRBJ1-2	.	.	TRBV27	TGTGCCAGCAGTTTAGGTCAGGGGAGCGGCTACACCTTC	CASSLGQGSGYTF
TRBJ2-2	.	.	TRBV5-5	TGTGCCAGCAGCTTGGTGGTCGAGGGGACCGGGGAGCTGTTTTTT	CASSLVVEGTGELFF
TRBJ2-2	.	.	TRBV6-1	TGTGCCAGCAGTCCCATTGCCCTAGTCGAGCTGTTTTTT	CASSPIALVELFF
TRBJ1-1	.	.	TRBV9	TGTGCCAGCAGCGTAGCAGGGTCTGAAGCTTTCTTT	CASSVAGSEAFF
TRBJ2-7	TRBD2	.	TRBV7-2	TGTGCCAGCAGCTTATACAACCCCGGGAGGGGTTCCTACGAGCAGTACTTC	CASSLYNPGRGSYEQYF
TRBJ2-5	.	few	TRBV10-2	TGCGCCAGCAGTGTCTCTACCGCCGGCGAGACCCAGTACTTC	CASSVSTAGETQYF
TRBJ2-2	.	.	TRBV9	TGTGCCAGCAGCGTAACCGCCCGGGGGCAAGGCGGGGAGCTGTTTTTT	CASSVTARGQGGELFF
TRBJ2-3	.	.	TRBV18	TGTGCCAGCGCGCTCAGGGGGGGCCCGAATACGCAGTATTTT	CASALRGGPNTQYF
TRBJ2-2	.	.	TRBV11-1	TGTGCCAGCAGCTTACAAACGGCCACCGGGGAGCTGTTTTTT	CASSLQTATGELFF
TRBJ1-4	TRBD1	.	TRBV6-6	TGTGCCAGCAGTCCCCGCCCCGACAGGGTGGGAGAAAAACTGTTTTTT	CASSPRPDRVGEKLFF
TRBJ1-3	.	.	TRBV10-3	TGTGCCATCAGTGTGGGATCTGGAAACACCATATATTTT	CAISVGSGNTIYF
TRBJ1-5	.	.	TRBV12-5	.	CASGLGMGEHHPPQHF
TRBJ2-2	.	once	TRBV2	TGTGCCAGCAGTGCCGTGGCAGGGGGAGGGACCGGGGAGCTGTTTTTT	CASSAVAGGGTGELFF
TRBJ2-6	TRBD1	.	TRBV4-3	TGCGCCAGCAGCCAAGAATCCGCAGCAGGGGGCTTTACTGGGGCCAACGTCCTGACTTTC	CASSQESAAGGFTGANVLTF
TRBJ2-7	TRBD2	.	TRBV5-4	TGTGCCAGCAGCTTGGGATCTAGCGGTGGCTCCTACGAGCAGTACTTC	CASSLGSSGGSYEQYF
TRBJ2-1	.	.	TRBV27	TGTGCCAGCAGTTTATTCGCAGGGGCCAATGAGCAGTTCTTC	CASSLFAGANEQFF
TRBJ2-7	TRBD2	.	TRBV30	TGTGCCTGGAGTGTATCACTAGCGGGGAACTACGAGCAGTACTTC	CAWSVSLAGNYEQYF
TRBJ1-2	.	.	TRBV10-3	TGTGCCATCAGTGAGGGGGACATTAACTATGGCTACACCTTC	CAISEGDINYGYTF
TRBJ2-1	.	.	TRBV19	TGTGCCAGTAGTATGACAGGCAGGGGCTTATACAATGAGCAGTTCTTC	CASSMTGRGLYNEQFF
TRBJ1-6	.	few	TRBV11-1	TGTGCCAGCAGCTTAACAGGAAATAATTCACCCCTCCACTTT	CASSLTGNNSPLHF
TRBJ2-3	.	.	TRBV5-1	TGCGCCAGCAGCTTGCAGAAGTCGGGCTCAGATACGCAGTATTTT	CASSLQKSGSDTQYF
TRBJ2-7	TRBD2	.	TRBV12-5	TGTGCTAGTGGCCCACGCGGGGGGTCCTACGAGCAGTACTTC	CASGPRGGSYEQYF
TRBJ1-3	.	.	TRBV6-1	TGTGCCAGCAGTGACGCAGGGTTTGGCTCTGGAAACACCATATATTTT	CASSDAGFGSGNTIYF